The clone carrying this T cell receptor (beta chain) was seen repeatedly, ten times or more. The antigen is unknown. The data stem from a study of blood T cells in healthy people across ages. The study, taken as a whole, reports: The unknown donor CMV status may have confounded expanded clonotype changes.

Combining a sample-barcoded 5' primer with a J-beta primer mix, a second PCR ran for about 7 to 11 cycles. TCRdb called the 5' RACE reads again in MiXCR, with one record for every CDR3 protein. Of approximately 960,000 distinct CDR3 sequences listed, 29% are singletons. Germline CDR1 and CDR2: MNHNY and SVGAGI (reference sequence). V lost 6 bases and J lost 6, with 21 bases in between. The CDR3 is made up of 15 amino acids. A further study also used this sample, focusing on T cells of mothers and their children.

Sequences were obtained from blood. The chain combines TRBV6-6 with TRBJ2-7; TRBD1 is a possible D gene (6 bases). This clonotype originated in a woman in her 40s in good health. The CDR3 loop is CASRVDTGSYPEQYF. The CDR3 DNA reads TGTGCCAGCAGAGTAGACACAGGGAGTTATCCCGAGCAGTACTTC.